Included here is one T cell receptor (beta chain) sequence, with context. The data belong to a study of blood T cell repertoires in COVID-19. Study-wide background: COVID-19 samples collected from the United States, Italy and Spain covered acute and convalescent phases.

Assay used: immunoSEQ multiplex PCR; TCRdb lists only in-frame clones, some missing. Seen here are some 160,000 clones, roughly 78% observed once, and the top ten hold 19%. Germline-derived CDR1 and CDR2 are LGHDT and YNNKEL (reference sequence). The CDR3 covers 18 residues. The V and J ends lost 0 bases and 4 bases respectively, with 20 bases between them. The genes are TRBV3-1 (or the pseudogene TRBV3-2) and TRBJ2-3; a possible D gene is TRBD2 (5 bases). Input material: PBMCs or T cells enriched from blood (not recorded which). The receptor comes from a woman between 65 and 79 years old in a cohort exposed to, infected with or recovered from COVID-19 (not recorded which). Written as DNA, the CDR3 is TGTGCCAGCAGCCAAGATCGAGGGTCCCCGGTGAGCTCAGATACGCAGTATTTT. This gives the protein CASSQDRGSPVSSDTQYF.